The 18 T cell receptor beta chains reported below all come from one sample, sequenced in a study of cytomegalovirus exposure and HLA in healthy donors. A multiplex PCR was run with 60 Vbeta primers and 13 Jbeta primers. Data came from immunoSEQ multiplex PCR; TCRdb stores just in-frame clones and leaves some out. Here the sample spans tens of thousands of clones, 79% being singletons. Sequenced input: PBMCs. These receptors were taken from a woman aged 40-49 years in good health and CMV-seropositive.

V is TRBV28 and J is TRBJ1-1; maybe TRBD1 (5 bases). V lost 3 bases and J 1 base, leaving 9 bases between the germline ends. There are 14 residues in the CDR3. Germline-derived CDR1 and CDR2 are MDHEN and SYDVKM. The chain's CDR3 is CASSLEGPNTEAFF. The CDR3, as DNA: TGTGCCAGCAGTTTGGAGGGGCCGAACACTGAAGCTTTCTTT.

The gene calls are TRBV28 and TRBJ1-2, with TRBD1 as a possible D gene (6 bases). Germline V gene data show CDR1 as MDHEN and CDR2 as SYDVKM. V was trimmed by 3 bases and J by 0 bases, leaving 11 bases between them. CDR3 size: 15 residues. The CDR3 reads CASSLGAPANYGYTF. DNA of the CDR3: TGTGCCAGCAGTTTGGGGGCCCCCGCTAACTATGGCTACACCTTC.

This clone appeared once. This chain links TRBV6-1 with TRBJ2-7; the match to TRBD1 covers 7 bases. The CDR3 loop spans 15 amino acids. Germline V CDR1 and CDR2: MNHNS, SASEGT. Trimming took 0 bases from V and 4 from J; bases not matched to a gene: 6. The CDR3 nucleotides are TGTGCCAGCAGTGAAGCCGACAGGGCCTTTTACGAGCAGTACTTC. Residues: CASSEADRAFYEQYF.

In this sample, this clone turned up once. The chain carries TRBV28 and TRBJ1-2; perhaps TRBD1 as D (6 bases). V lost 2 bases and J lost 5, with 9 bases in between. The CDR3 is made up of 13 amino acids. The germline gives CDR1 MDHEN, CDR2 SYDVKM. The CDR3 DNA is TGTGCCAGCAGTTTAAACAGGGAATATGGCTACACCTTC. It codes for CASSLNREYGYTF.

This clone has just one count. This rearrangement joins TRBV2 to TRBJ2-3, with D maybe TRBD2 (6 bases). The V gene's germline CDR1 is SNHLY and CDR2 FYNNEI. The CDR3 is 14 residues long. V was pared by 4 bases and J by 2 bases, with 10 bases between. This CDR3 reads CASSGELATDTQYF. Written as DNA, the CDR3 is TGTGCCAGCAGTGGTGAACTAGCCACAGATACGCAGTATTTT.

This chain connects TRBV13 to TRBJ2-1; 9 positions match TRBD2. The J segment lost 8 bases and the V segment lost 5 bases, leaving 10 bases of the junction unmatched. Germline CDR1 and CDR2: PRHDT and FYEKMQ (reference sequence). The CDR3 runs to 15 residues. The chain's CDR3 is CASSKGREGLDEQFF. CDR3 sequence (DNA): TGTGCCAGCAGCAAAGGGCGGGAGGGTCTCGATGAGCAGTTCTTC.

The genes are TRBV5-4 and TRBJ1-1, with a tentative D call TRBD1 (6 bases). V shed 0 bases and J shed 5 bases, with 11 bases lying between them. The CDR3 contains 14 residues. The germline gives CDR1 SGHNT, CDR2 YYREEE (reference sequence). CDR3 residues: CASSLGPGETEAFF. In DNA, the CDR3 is TGTGCCAGCAGCTTGGGTCCAGGGGAGACTGAAGCTTTCTTT.

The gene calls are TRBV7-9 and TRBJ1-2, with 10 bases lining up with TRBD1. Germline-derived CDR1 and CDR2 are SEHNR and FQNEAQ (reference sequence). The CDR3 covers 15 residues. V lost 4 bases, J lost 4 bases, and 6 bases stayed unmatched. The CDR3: CASSSPGTGAYGYTF. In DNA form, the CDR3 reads TGTGCCAGCAGCTCCCCCGGGACAGGGGCCTATGGCTACACCTTC.

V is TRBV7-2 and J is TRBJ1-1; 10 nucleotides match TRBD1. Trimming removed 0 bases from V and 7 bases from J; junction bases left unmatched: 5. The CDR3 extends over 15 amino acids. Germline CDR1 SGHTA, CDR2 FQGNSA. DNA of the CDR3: TGTGCCAGCAGCTTAGCGTGGGACAGGGGAGGTGAAGCTTTCTTT. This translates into CASSLAWDRGGEAFF.

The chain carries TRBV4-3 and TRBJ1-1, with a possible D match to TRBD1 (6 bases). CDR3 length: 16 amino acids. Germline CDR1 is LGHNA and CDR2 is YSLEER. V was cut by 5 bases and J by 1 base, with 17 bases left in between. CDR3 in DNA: TGCGCCAGCAGCGCAGAGCCGGGACACCCGAACACTGAAGCTTTCTTT. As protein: CASSAEPGHPNTEAFF.

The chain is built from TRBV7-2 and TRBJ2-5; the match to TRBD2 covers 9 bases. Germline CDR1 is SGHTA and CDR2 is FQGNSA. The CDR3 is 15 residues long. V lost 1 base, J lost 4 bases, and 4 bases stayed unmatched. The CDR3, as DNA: TGTGCCAGCAGCTTAGGCGGGAGGGCCATAGAGACCCAGTACTTC. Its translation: CASSLGGRAIETQYF.

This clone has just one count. The DNA for the CDR3 is TGTGCCAGCAGTGGCCGGACAGGGGTGGCCGGGGAGCTGTTTTTT. Residues: CASSGRTGVAGELFF. The rearrangement links TRBV6-5 to TRBJ2-2, with TRBD1 matching 9 bases. The V gene's germline CDR1 is MNHEY and CDR2 SVGAGI. This CDR3 is built from 15 residues. V lost 5 bases, J lost 6 bases, and 7 bases stayed unmatched.

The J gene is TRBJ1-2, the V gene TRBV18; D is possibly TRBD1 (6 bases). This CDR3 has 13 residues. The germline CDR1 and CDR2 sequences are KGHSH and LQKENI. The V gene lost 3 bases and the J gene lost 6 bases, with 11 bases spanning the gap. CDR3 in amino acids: CASSPRTEDGYTF. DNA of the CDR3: TGTGCCAGCTCACCTCGGACAGAAGATGGCTACACCTTC.

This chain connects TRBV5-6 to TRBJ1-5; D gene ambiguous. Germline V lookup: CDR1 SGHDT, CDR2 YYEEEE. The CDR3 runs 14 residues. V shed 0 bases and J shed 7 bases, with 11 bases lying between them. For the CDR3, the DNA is TGTGCCAGCAGCTTGGGGTTTACAGACCAGCCCCAGCATTTT. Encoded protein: CASSLGFTDQPQHF.

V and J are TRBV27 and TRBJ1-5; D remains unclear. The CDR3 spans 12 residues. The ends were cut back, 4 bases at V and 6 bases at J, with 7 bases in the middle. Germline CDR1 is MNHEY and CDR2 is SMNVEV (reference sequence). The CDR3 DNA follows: TGTGCCAGCAGTTATCGAGGTCAGCCCCAGCATTTT. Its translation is CASSYRGQPQHF.

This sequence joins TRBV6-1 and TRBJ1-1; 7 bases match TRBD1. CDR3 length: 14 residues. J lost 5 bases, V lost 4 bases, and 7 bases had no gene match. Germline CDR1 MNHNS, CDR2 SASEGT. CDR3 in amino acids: CASSADRVGTEAFF. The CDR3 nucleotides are TGTGCCAGCAGTGCAGACAGGGTCGGGACTGAAGCTTTCTTT.

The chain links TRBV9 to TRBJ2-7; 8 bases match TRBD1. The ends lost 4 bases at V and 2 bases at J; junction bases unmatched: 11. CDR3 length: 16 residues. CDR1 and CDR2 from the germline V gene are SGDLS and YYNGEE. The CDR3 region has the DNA TGTGCCAGCAGCAGGGCCGGGACAGGTTCCCCCTACGAGCAGTACTTC. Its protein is CASSRAGTGSPYEQYF.

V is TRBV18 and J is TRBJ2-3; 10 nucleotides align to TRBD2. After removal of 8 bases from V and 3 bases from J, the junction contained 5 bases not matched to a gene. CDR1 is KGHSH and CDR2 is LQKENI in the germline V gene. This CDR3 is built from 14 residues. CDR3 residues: CASATGLATDTQYF. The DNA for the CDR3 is TGTGCCAGCGCGACGGGACTAGCGACAGATACGCAGTATTTT.